These T cell receptor beta chains were read from a single sample in a study of shared clonotypes between healthy human individuals. Assay: immunoSEQ multiplex PCR; the TCRdb copy retains only in-frame clones and omits some. The sample consists of some 2,000,000 clones, approximately 95% of them appearing once. Sample: naive CD4+ T cells sorted from blood. The receptor set was obtained from a man aged 18 to 35 in good health. Both conserved end residues are part of each CDR3. The order of the fields is clone size, J gene, V gene, D gene, CDR3 DNA, CDR3 protein. D genes are given only for firm matches. Clone size is stated in some rows and not others, as once, few, many or a class when expanded.

clone size: -
J gene: TRBJ2-3
V gene: TRBV5-5
D gene: TRBD1
CDR3 DNA: TGTGCCAGCAGTCTGTGGGACAGTGGCACAGATACGCAGTATTTT
CDR3 protein: CASSLWDSGTDTQYF

clone size: -
J gene: TRBJ2-5
V gene: TRBV19
D gene: -
CDR3 DNA: TGTGCCAGTAGTCAGCAGGGGCGTATTATAGAGACCCAGTACTTC
CDR3 protein: CASSQQGRIIETQYF

clone size: -
J gene: TRBJ1-3
V gene: TRBV2
D gene: -
CDR3 DNA: TGTGCCAGCAGTACCGGTCAGAGCCGTGGAAACACCATATATTTT
CDR3 protein: CASSTGQSRGNTIYF

clone size: -
J gene: TRBJ2-7
V gene: TRBV6-6
D gene: -
CDR3 DNA: TGTGCCAGCAGCGTCACCTTCTACGAGCAGTACTTC
CDR3 protein: CASSVTFYEQYF

clone size: -
J gene: TRBJ2-3
V gene: TRBV29-1
D gene: TRBD2
CDR3 DNA: TGCAGCGCTCGGGCTAGCGGGTTCGATACGCAGTATTTT
CDR3 protein: CSARASGFDTQYF

clone size: -
J gene: TRBJ1-2
V gene: TRBV7-9
D gene: TRBD1
CDR3 DNA: TGTGCCAGCAGCCCCTCTCAGGACAGGAGTAACTATGGCTACACCTTC
CDR3 protein: CASSPSQDRSNYGYTF

clone size: -
J gene: TRBJ1-3
V gene: TRBV5-8
D gene: -
CDR3 DNA: TGTGCCAGCAGCTTGGGGGACCGCTCTGGAAACACCATATATTTT
CDR3 protein: CASSLGDRSGNTIYF

clone size: -
J gene: TRBJ2-7
V gene: TRBV27
D gene: -
CDR3 DNA: TGTGCCAGCAGCCTAAGCCCGGACAGCCTCTACGAGCAGTACTTC
CDR3 protein: CASSLSPDSLYEQYF

clone size: -
J gene: TRBJ2-4
V gene: TRBV9
D gene: -
CDR3 DNA: TGTGCCAGCAGCATTAACTTCGGTAACAAAAACATTCAGTACTTC
CDR3 protein: CASSINFGNKNIQYF

clone size: once
J gene: TRBJ2-5
V gene: TRBV7-2
D gene: -
CDR3 DNA: TGTGCCAGCACCGCGATGTGGGGAATCCGAGAGACCCAGTACTTC
CDR3 protein: CASTAMWGIRETQYF

clone size: -
J gene: TRBJ2-5
V gene: TRBV30
D gene: -
CDR3 DNA: TGTGCCTGGAGGAAGAGGAGTTGGGAGACCCAGTACTTC
CDR3 protein: CAWRKRSWETQYF

clone size: -
J gene: TRBJ2-7
V gene: TRBV7-2
D gene: -
CDR3 DNA: TGTGCCAGCAGCTTAACAATAGCGTTGAGCTCCTACGAGCAGTACTTC
CDR3 protein: CASSLTIALSSYEQYF

clone size: -
J gene: TRBJ1-5
V gene: TRBV10-3
D gene: -
CDR3 DNA: TGTGCCATCAGTACGGGAGCGGGCAATCAGCCCCAGCATTTT
CDR3 protein: CAISTGAGNQPQHF

clone size: -
J gene: TRBJ1-2
V gene: TRBV4-1
D gene: -
CDR3 DNA: TGCGCCAGCAGCCAAGAGTCACTTACAGGCGTAGAGGATGGCTACACCTTC
CDR3 protein: CASSQESLTGVEDGYTF

clone size: -
J gene: TRBJ1-5
V gene: TRBV27
D gene: -
CDR3 DNA: TGTGCCAGCAGCCAACGGGCACAGGGTTCAGCTCCATATAGCAATCAGCCCCAGCATTTT
CDR3 protein: CASSQRAQGSAPYSNQPQHF

clone size: -
J gene: TRBJ1-2
V gene: TRBV6-5
D gene: -
CDR3 DNA: TGTGCCAGCAGTTACGGGGTTAACTATGGCTACACCTTC
CDR3 protein: CASSYGVNYGYTF

clone size: -
J gene: TRBJ2-3
V gene: TRBV5-1
D gene: TRBD1
CDR3 DNA: TGCGCCAGCAGCCGACAGGGAGATCCCACAGATACGCAGTATTTT
CDR3 protein: CASSRQGDPTDTQYF

clone size: few
J gene: TRBJ1-5
V gene: TRBV2
D gene: -
CDR3 DNA: TGTGCCAGCAGTGAAGAGGACCGCACTGGGGTACGGCATTTT
CDR3 protein: CASSEEDRTGVRHF

clone size: -
J gene: TRBJ2-1
V gene: TRBV5-4
D gene: -
CDR3 DNA: TGTGCCAGCAGCTTGGGGGGGACAAGCTACAATGAGCAGTTCTTC
CDR3 protein: CASSLGGTSYNEQFF

clone size: -
J gene: TRBJ1-6
V gene: TRBV5-5
D gene: -
CDR3 DNA: TGTGCCAGCAGCTTGGCTGGGGCCGAGAGTTCACCCCTCCACTTT
CDR3 protein: CASSLAGAESSPLHF

clone size: -
J gene: TRBJ1-2
V gene: TRBV7-2
D gene: -
CDR3 DNA: TGTGCCAGCAGCTTAGCGGCCACCTATGGCTACACCTTC
CDR3 protein: CASSLAATYGYTF

clone size: -
J gene: TRBJ1-4
V gene: TRBV10-1
D gene: -
CDR3 DNA: TGCGCCAGCCACCACAGATTACAGGAAAATGAAAAACTGTTTTTT
CDR3 protein: CASHHRLQENEKLFF

clone size: -
J gene: TRBJ2-1
V gene: TRBV11-2
D gene: -
CDR3 DNA: TGTGCCAGCAGCGCCAATAAGGGCTCCTACAATGAGCAGTTCTTC
CDR3 protein: CASSANKGSYNEQFF

clone size: -
J gene: TRBJ1-6
V gene: TRBV7-7
D gene: TRBD1
CDR3 DNA: TGTGCTAGGATAGGACAGGGGTTAAGCTCCTATAATTCACCCCTCCACTTT
CDR3 protein: CARIGQGLSSYNSPLHF

clone size: -
J gene: TRBJ1-5
V gene: TRBV6-5
D gene: -
CDR3 DNA: TGTGCCAGCAGCCCCATATCTGGGCATCAGCCCCAGCATTTT
CDR3 protein: CASSPISGHQPQHF

clone size: -
J gene: TRBJ2-7
V gene: TRBV4-1
D gene: TRBD2
CDR3 DNA: TGCGCCAGCAGCCGGGCCGGAGGCGGGAGCTCCTACGAGCAGTACTTC
CDR3 protein: CASSRAGGGSSYEQYF

clone size: -
J gene: TRBJ2-7
V gene: TRBV7-2
D gene: -
CDR3 DNA: TGTGCCAGCAGCTTTAGTAAGGTACGGACCTACGAGCAGTACTTC
CDR3 protein: CASSFSKVRTYEQYF

clone size: -
J gene: TRBJ2-5
V gene: TRBV19
D gene: -
CDR3 DNA: TGTGCCAGTAGTCCCCGCCGGACAGACCAAGAGACCCAGTACTTC
CDR3 protein: CASSPRRTDQETQYF

clone size: -
J gene: TRBJ1-3
V gene: TRBV6-1
D gene: -
CDR3 DNA: TGTGCCAGCAGGGGGGTCCACTCTGGAAACACCATATATTTT
CDR3 protein: CASRGVHSGNTIYF

clone size: -
J gene: TRBJ1-5
V gene: TRBV9
D gene: TRBD1
CDR3 DNA: TGTGCCAGCAGTCGGGGACAGGGAACAAATCAGCCCCAGCATTTT
CDR3 protein: CASSRGQGTNQPQHF

clone size: -
J gene: TRBJ2-1
V gene: TRBV5-1
D gene: TRBD2
CDR3 DNA: TGCGCCAGCGACCCCTCCGGGGGGTCTTTTAATGAGCAGTTCTTC
CDR3 protein: CASDPSGGSFNEQFF